This paragraph covers one T cell receptor beta chain sequence. Its target is unknown. The analysis combined second doses at about 4 or about 12 weeks. This specimen comes from a study of T cell responses to AZD1222 COVID-19 vaccine. This CDR3 has 15 amino acids. Germline V CDR1 and CDR2: SGHRS, YFSETQ. V lost 1 base, J lost 4 bases, and 8 bases stayed unmatched. The table came from immunoSEQ multiplex PCR; TCRdb's copy has only in-frame clones and leaves some out. Among about 100,000 clones listed, about 90% were seen once. Study-wide points: The CD4 TCRs associated with vaccination extended across spike and predominated at 160-218 and 743-854. Recipients of AZD1222 seropositive at baseline numbered only 6 or 7.

V gene TRBV5-1 combines with J gene TRBJ2-7; 7 positions match TRBD2. The TCR sequence derives from an adult who received the AZD1222 COVID-19 vaccine. Source: peripheral blood, taken 28 days after the second AZD1222 dose. The CDR3 nucleotides read TGCGCCAGCAGCTTGACCGCGGGAGCAATGTACGAGCAGTACTTC. It specifies CASSLTAGAMYEQYF.